The T cell receptor beta chain described here comes from a study of technical replicates of blood from several donors. This clone was found a few times. The CDR3 consists of 13 residues. The germline CDR1 and CDR2 sequences are MNHEY and SVGAGI. Trimming removed 5 bases at V and 2 bases at J, with 8 bases between. Only in-frame clones appear in the TCRdb table, and some are missing; sequencing was by immunoSEQ multiplex PCR. The sample carries 74,000 or so clones, around 96% recorded once. The sequence was obtained from a human donor in good health. The sample consisted of T cells isolated from PBMCs. The genes are TRBV6-5 and TRBJ2-3; D is ambiguous. The CDR3 DNA is TGTGCCAGCAGTCGTCCCTTCACAGATACGCAGTATTTT. This codes for CASSRPFTDTQYF.